This T cell receptor (beta chain) was documented in a study of cytomegalovirus exposure and HLA in healthy donors. The study's findings and limits: Further analysis was carried out later, and it showed several of the most significant clusters appearing linked to common viral pathogens. Highly shared sequence variants in one cluster were likely a sequencing artifact.

Per germline, CDR1 SEHNR and CDR2 FQNEAQ (reference sequence). Trimming cost V 2 bases and J 4 bases; bases outside gene matches: 3. The CDR3 has 14 amino acids. Vbeta (60) and Jbeta (13) primers were used in the PCR. Assay used: immunoSEQ multiplex PCR; TCRdb lists only in-frame clones, some missing. The sample consists of around 140,000 clones, approximately 79% of them appearing once. Regarding this clone: What it binds is not known.

Sequenced sample: PBMCs. The sequence came from a male donor in good health and CMV-seronegative. This chain links TRBV7-9 with TRBJ1-1, with 8 bases that match TRBD1. The CDR3 region is CASSLQGASTEAFF. For the CDR3, the DNA is TGTGCCAGCAGCTTACAGGGGGCAAGCACTGAAGCTTTCTTT.